This T cell receptor beta chain emerged from a study of glioma-infiltrating T cells after dendritic cell vaccination. Across the study: Dendritic cell vaccination trial patients had either newly diagnosed or recurrent glioblastoma. Study-wide results and limits: Higher TCR clonality did not directly relate to longer survival.

CDR3 length: 14 residues. Germline V lookup: CDR1 MNHEY, CDR2 SVGAGI. Trimming took 5 bases from V and 9 from J; bases not matched to a gene: 10. Profiled with immunoSEQ multiplex PCR; TCRdb holds only in-frame clones, not every one. Of fewer than 45,000 clones listed, around 80% were seen once; the top ten hold 7.8%. Points on this clone: Its specificity is not known.

No glioblastoma patient carried an isocitrate dehydrogenase mutation. The sequence was obtained from a human donor with glioblastoma. The chain has TRBV6-5 and TRBJ2-5; 9 bases align to TRBD2. Sequenced here: blood, sampled before dendritic cell vaccination. CDR3 amino acids: CASSPLGGLAAQYF. The CDR3, as DNA: TGTGCCAGCAGTCCCCTAGGGGGACTAGCAGCCCAGTACTTC.